This TCR beta chain was retrieved from a study of T-cell memory formation after mild COVID-19. TCRdb ran MiXCR on the 5' RACE reads and lists one entry per CDR3 protein. The sample has about 290,000 distinct CDR3 sequences, about 15% seen once. CDR3 length equals 17 residues. Germline V gene sequence: CDR1 LGHNA, CDR2 YNFKEQ. Trimming took 1 base from V and 5 from J; bases not matched to a gene: 12. Turning to this clonotype: The antigen is undetermined.

Study observations and caveats: That cross-reactive memory joined was suggested by some responding clones appearing in pre-infection memory. Those CD4+ clones that contracted were mainly in CM and EM (CD8+ ones in EMRA).

The chain links TRBV4-2 to TRBJ1-1; 8 nucleotides agree with TRBD1. Sequencing used PBMCs or a T cell subset sorted from them (not recorded which). This clonotype was sampled from a man aged 18 to 29 who had mild COVID-19 (a few samples of this study predate the infection). Cell type and time point are not known. CDR3 in amino acids: CASSQVALSQGATEAFF. CDR3 nucleotide sequence: TGTGCCAGCAGCCAAGTCGCTTTATCCCAGGGGGCAACTGAAGCTTTCTTT.